The 7 T cell receptor beta chains in this list originate from one sample, sequenced in a study of T cell responses to AZD1222 COVID-19 vaccine. Repertoires were generated with immunoSEQ multiplex PCR, while TCRdb's copy carries only in-frame clones and drops some. This sample has 110,000 or so clones, with 88% found just once. The source was peripheral blood, collected 28 days after the second AZD1222 dose. The receptors were gathered from an adult who received the AZD1222 COVID-19 vaccine.

V usage is TRBV29-1 and J usage is TRBJ1-1, with 8 bases fitting TRBD1. This CDR3 is 13 amino acids long. The germline CDR1 and CDR2 sequences are SQVTM and ANQGSEA. After removal of 7 bases from V and 11 bases from J, the junction contained 15 bases not matched to a gene. In nucleotides, the CDR3 is TGCAGCGGACGGACAGGGCTCTGGAGTGAGGCTTTCTTT. Translation: CSGRTGLWSEAFF.

This clone has more than one count but fewer than ten. The CDR3 DNA reads TGCAGTGCTAGTTCGGGACAGGGGATGGAGACCCAGTACTTC. The encoded protein is CSASSGQGMETQYF. The rearrangement uses TRBV20-1 and TRBJ2-5; 10 bases align to TRBD1. V was pared by 3 bases and J by 5 bases, with 6 bases of the junction left unmatched. This CDR3 spans 14 amino acids. Germline lookup yields CDR1 DFQATT and CDR2 SNEGSKA (reference sequence).

V gene TRBV4-2 combines with J gene TRBJ1-6; TRBD1 agrees at 11 bases. V was pared by 7 bases and J by 7 bases, with 12 bases of the junction left unmatched. This CDR3 contains 17 residues. Germline values: CDR1 LGHNA, CDR2 YNFKEQ. The CDR3 region is CASTANHGQGANSPLHF. CDR3 DNA sequence: TGTGCCAGCACAGCCAACCACGGACAGGGGGCGAATTCACCCCTCCACTTT.

The sample holds a few counts of this clone. The V call is TRBV19, the J call TRBJ2-7, with D unclear. The germline V and J ends were trimmed by 4 bases and 0 bases, with 13 bases remaining between them. The CDR3 loop spans 15 amino acids. Looked up from germline, CDR1 is LNHDA and CDR2 is SQIVND (reference sequence). The CDR3, as DNA: TGTGCCAGTAGTACCTTTTCGGGTGGCTCCTACGAGCAGTACTTC. Encoded protein: CASSTFSGGSYEQYF. Together with reference TRBV19 and TRBJ2-7, the CDR3 gives the full variable domain: DGGITQSPKYLFRKEGQNVTLSCEQNLNHDAMYWYRQDPGQGLRLIYYSQIVNDFQKGDIAEGYSVSREKKESFPLTVTSAQKNPTAFYLCASSTFSGGSYEQYFGPGTRLTVT.

This chain links TRBV15 with TRBJ1-6; no definite D call. Looked up from germline, CDR1 is LNHNV and CDR2 is YYDKDF (reference sequence). The CDR3 extends over 14 amino acids. Trimming stripped 3 bases from V and 10 bases from J, with 13 bases between. CDR3 region: CATSSGDLRSPLHF. DNA for the CDR3: TGTGCCACCAGCAGCGGGGATTTGAGGTCACCCCTCCACTTT.

The rearrangement joins TRBV5-6 to TRBJ2-5; tentative D call: TRBD2 (6 bases). V lost 5 bases and J 2 bases, leaving 16 bases between the germline ends. Germline values: CDR1 SGHDT, CDR2 YYEEEE. CDR3 length: 15 amino acids. CDR3 in DNA: TGTGCCAGCAGTCCGCCCAGGGCGGGGCAAGAGACCCAGTACTTC. It encodes CASSPPRAGQETQYF.

V gene TRBV5-4 combines with J gene TRBJ2-5, with 8 bases that match TRBD2. The germline V gene encodes CDR1 SGHNT and CDR2 YYREEE (reference sequence). Germline trimming cut 8 bases from V and 1 base from J; bases unmatched to any gene: 10. The CDR3 covers 15 residues. The CDR3 protein is CASTLTSGSQETQYF. CDR3 bases: TGTGCCAGTACACTTACTAGCGGCTCCCAAGAGACCCAGTACTTC.